The rows below give T cell receptor beta chains drawn from one sample of a study of shared clonotypes between healthy human individuals. Data came from immunoSEQ multiplex PCR; TCRdb stores just in-frame clones and leaves some out. The table has about 770,000 clones, around 77% seen once. Sequenced sample: memory CD4+ T cells sorted from blood. Every receptor here comes from a woman aged 25 to 39 in good health. Each CDR3 is given with its conserved first and last residue. A D gene is named only where the DNA matches it firmly. Expanded clones are given a class, and other clones once, few, many or no size at all.

V: TRBV29-1
length: 12
J: TRBJ1-2
D: -
size: -
DNA: TGCAGCGTTGAGCAGGGGTTTGGTGGCTACACCTTC
CDR3: CSVEQGFGGYTF

V: TRBV6-5
length: 13
J: TRBJ2-7
D: -
size: many
DNA: TGTGCCAGCAGGTTTTCGCTCAGCTACGAGCAGTACTTC
CDR3: CASRFSLSYEQYF

V: TRBV9
length: 15
J: TRBJ2-1
D: -
size: -
DNA: TGTGCCAGCAGCGCCCTCAAGCGGAACTACAATGAGCAGTTCTTC
CDR3: CASSALKRNYNEQFF

V: TRBV18
length: 15
J: TRBJ2-2
D: -
size: -
DNA: TGTGCCAGCTCACCGGGACGTGGGAACACCGGGGAGCTGTTTTTT
CDR3: CASSPGRGNTGELFF

V: TRBV28
length: 13
J: TRBJ1-2
D: -
size: -
DNA: TGTGCCAGCAGTGCCGGACGGAACTATGGCTACACCTTC
CDR3: CASSAGRNYGYTF

V: TRBV25-1
length: 12
J: TRBJ2-1
D: TRBD2
size: -
DNA: TGTGCCAGCAGTACCCGGGAGGGTGAGCAGTTCTTC
CDR3: CASSTREGEQFF

V: TRBV13
length: 18
J: TRBJ2-7
D: TRBD2
size: -
DNA: TGTGCCAGCAGCTTAATCAAAGGGCTAGCGGGCCTAACCTACGAGCAGTACTTC
CDR3: CASSLIKGLAGLTYEQYF

V: TRBV7-9
length: 16
J: TRBJ2-3
D: -
size: -
DNA: TGTGCCAGCAGCTTAGGCACGGGGAGAGTCATTGATACGCAGTATTTT
CDR3: CASSLGTGRVIDTQYF

V: TRBV6-5
length: 15
J: TRBJ1-5
D: TRBD1
size: -
DNA: TGTGCCAGCAAGGACAGGAGAGGCAGCAATCAGCCCCAGCATTTT
CDR3: CASKDRRGSNQPQHF

V: TRBV28
length: 11
J: TRBJ1-2
D: -
size: -
DNA: TGTGCCAGCACATATGGTTATGGCTACACCTTC
CDR3: CASTYGYGYTF

V: TRBV6-1
length: 15
J: TRBJ1-3
D: -
size: -
DNA: TGTGCCAGCAGTGATTTCGGGCGCTCTGGAAACACCATATATTTT
CDR3: CASSDFGRSGNTIYF

V: TRBV11-2
length: 14
J: TRBJ2-1
D: -
size: -
DNA: TGTGCCAGCAGACACTCCGGCGGACACAATGAGCAGTTCTTC
CDR3: CASRHSGGHNEQFF

V: TRBV6-6
length: 12
J: TRBJ1-2
D: TRBD1
size: -
DNA: TGTGCCAGCAGGACAGGGGGGGCTGGCTACACCTTC
CDR3: CASRTGGAGYTF

V: TRBV2
length: 13
J: TRBJ2-1
D: -
size: -
DNA: TGTGCCGGGTGTAGGGGAAATTACAATGAGCAGTTCTTC
CDR3: CAGCRGNYNEQFF

V: TRBV5-1
length: 14
J: TRBJ2-2
D: -
size: -
DNA: TGCGCCAGCAGCTCCGGGAGTTACACCGGGGAGCTGTTTTTT
CDR3: CASSSGSYTGELFF

V: TRBV28
length: 16
J: TRBJ2-7
D: TRBD2
size: -
DNA: TGTGCCAGCAGTCGAGTAACTAGCGGGAGGCGATACGAGCAGTACTTC
CDR3: CASSRVTSGRRYEQYF

V: TRBV18
length: 17
J: TRBJ2-1
D: TRBD2
size: -
DNA: TGTGCCAGCTCACGAGGGACTAGCGGGAGGATAGGCAATGAGCAGTTCTTC
CDR3: CASSRGTSGRIGNEQFF

V: TRBV19
length: 14
J: TRBJ1-2
D: -
size: few
DNA: TGTGCCAGCAAGGAGGGTGGCGGATTCTATGGCTACACCTTC
CDR3: CASKEGGGFYGYTF

V: TRBV28
length: 15
J: TRBJ2-7
D: -
size: -
DNA: TGTGCCAGCAGTTTATATTACAGTTCCTCCGACGAGCAGTACTTC
CDR3: CASSLYYSSSDEQYF

V: TRBV5-1
length: 14
J: TRBJ2-1
D: TRBD2
size: many
DNA: TGCGCCAGCAGCTTGTCGGGAGGGTACAATGAGCAGTTCTTC
CDR3: CASSLSGGYNEQFF

V: TRBV6-1
length: 16
J: TRBJ1-4
D: TRBD1
size: -
DNA: TGTGCCAGCAGTGAACGCCCAGGGGGAGGAGCTGAAAAACTGTTTTTT
CDR3: CASSERPGGGAEKLFF

V: TRBV28
length: 11
J: TRBJ2-1
D: -
size: once
DNA: TGTGCCAGCAGCCTCAGGGATGAGCAGTTCTTC
CDR3: CASSLRDEQFF

V: TRBV20-1
length: 11
J: TRBJ2-1
D: -
size: -
DNA: TGCAGTGCTAGACAGGGAAATGAGCAGTTCTTC
CDR3: CSARQGNEQFF

V: TRBV2
length: 10
J: TRBJ2-7
D: -
size: few
DNA: TGTGCCAGCAGAAGGTACGAGCAGTACTTC
CDR3: CASRRYEQYF